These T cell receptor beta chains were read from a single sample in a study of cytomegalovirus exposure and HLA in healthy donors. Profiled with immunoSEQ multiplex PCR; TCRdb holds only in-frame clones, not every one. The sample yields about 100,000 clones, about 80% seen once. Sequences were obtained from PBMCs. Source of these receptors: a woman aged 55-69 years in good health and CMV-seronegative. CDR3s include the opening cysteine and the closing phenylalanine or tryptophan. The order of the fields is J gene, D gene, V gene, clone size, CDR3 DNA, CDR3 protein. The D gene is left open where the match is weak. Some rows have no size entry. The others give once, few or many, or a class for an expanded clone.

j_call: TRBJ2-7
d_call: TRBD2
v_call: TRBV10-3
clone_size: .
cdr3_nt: TGTGCCATCAAAGAGGGGGCTAGCGGGGGATACGAGCAGTACTTC
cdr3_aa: CAIKEGASGGYEQYF

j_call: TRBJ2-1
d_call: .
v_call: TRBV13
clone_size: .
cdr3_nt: TGTGCCAGCAGGGTTGGGGGGTATGAGCAGTTCTTC
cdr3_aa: CASRVGGYEQFF

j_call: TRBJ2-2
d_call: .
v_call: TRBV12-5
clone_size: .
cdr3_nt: TGTGCTAGTGGTTTGGTAAGGGGAGAGCTGTTTTTT
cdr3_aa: CASGLVRGELFF

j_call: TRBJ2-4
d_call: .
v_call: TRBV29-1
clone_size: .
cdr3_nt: TGCAGCGTTGAAGATCTTAGCAAAAACATTCAGTACTTC
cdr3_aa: CSVEDLSKNIQYF

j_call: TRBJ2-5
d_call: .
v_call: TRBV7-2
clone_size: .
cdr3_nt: TGTGCCAGCAGCTTAGCGGCTAGATCCTTACAAGAGACCCAGTACTTC
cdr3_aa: CASSLAARSLQETQYF

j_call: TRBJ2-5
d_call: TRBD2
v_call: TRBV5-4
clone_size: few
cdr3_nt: TGTGCCAGCAGCTTGGAGTACGGGGGGACCGGGAGGGAGACCCAGTACTTC
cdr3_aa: CASSLEYGGTGRETQYF

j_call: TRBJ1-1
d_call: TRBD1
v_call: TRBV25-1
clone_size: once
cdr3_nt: TGTGCCAGCGTAGACAGGGTAAACACTGAAGCTTTCTTT
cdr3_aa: CASVDRVNTEAFF

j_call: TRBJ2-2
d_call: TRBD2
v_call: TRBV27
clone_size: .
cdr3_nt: TGTGCCAGCAGTGGATCCTTGAGCGGGAGGGCCTTGGGCACCGGGGAGCTGTTTTTT
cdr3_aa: CASSGSLSGRALGTGELFF

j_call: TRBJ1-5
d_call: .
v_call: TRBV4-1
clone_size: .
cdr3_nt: TGCGCCAGCAGCCAAGGAGGGTTACAGCCCCAGCATTTT
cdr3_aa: CASSQGGLQPQHF

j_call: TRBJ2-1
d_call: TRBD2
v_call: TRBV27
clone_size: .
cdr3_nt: TGTGCCAGCAGTCCAGGACTAGCGGCCATATCCTACAATGAGCAGTTCTTC
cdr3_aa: CASSPGLAAISYNEQFF

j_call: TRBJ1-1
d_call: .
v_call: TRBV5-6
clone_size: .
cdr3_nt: TGTGCCAGCAGCTTCCTCTCGCCAGGGCGTCACACTGAAGCTTTCTTT
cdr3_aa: CASSFLSPGRHTEAFF

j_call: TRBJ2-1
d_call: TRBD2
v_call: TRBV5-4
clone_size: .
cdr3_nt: TGTGCCAGCAGCTCTTTACTAGCGGCCAAGGTCGATGAGCAGTTCTTC
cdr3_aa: CASSSLLAAKVDEQFF

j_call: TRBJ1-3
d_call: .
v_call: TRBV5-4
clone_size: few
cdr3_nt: TGTGCCAGCAGCTCCCAGGGTACCCGAAACACCATATATTTT
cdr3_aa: CASSSQGTRNTIYF

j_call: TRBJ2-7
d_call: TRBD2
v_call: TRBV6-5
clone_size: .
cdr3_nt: TGTGCCAGCAGTTACTCGGGGGGGTCCCCCTACGAGCAGTACTTC
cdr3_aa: CASSYSGGSPYEQYF

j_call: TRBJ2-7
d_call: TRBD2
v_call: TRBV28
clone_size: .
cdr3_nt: TGTGCCAGCAGAGAGCGGGACTACGAGCAGTACTTC
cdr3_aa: CASRERDYEQYF

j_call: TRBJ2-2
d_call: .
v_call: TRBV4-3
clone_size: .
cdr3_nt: TGCGCCAGCAGCCAAGGTCCGGGAGTAGCCGGGGAGCTGTTTTTT
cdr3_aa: CASSQGPGVAGELFF

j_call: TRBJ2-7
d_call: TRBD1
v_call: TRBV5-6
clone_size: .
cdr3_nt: TGTGCCAGCAGCCCAGGGACAGGGAGCTACGAGCAGTACTTC
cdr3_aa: CASSPGTGSYEQYF

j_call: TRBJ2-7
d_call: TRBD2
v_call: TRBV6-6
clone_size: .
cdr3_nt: TGTGCCAGCAGTGAGCGGGACTCCTACGAGCAGTACTTC
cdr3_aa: CASSERDSYEQYF

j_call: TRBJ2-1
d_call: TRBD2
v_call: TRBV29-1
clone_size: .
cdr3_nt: TGCAGCGTCAATGGACTAGCGGGGCTCTACAATGAGCAGTTCTTC
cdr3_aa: CSVNGLAGLYNEQFF

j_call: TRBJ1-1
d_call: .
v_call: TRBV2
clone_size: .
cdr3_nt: TGTGCCAGCTTACGGGGATCGAACACTGAAGCTTTCTTT
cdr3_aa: CASLRGSNTEAFF

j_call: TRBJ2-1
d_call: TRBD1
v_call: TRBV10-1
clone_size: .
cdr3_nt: TGCGCCAGCAGTCCCGGGACAGCTTACAATGAGCAGTTCTTC
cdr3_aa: CASSPGTAYNEQFF

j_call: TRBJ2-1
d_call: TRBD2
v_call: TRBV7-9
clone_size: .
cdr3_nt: TGTGCCAGCAGCTTGCGGACTAGCGTTTACAATGAGCAGTTCTTC
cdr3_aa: CASSLRTSVYNEQFF

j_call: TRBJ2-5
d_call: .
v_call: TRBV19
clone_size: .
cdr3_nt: TGTGCCAGTACTGGGCGGGGTAGCGGCCAAGAGACCCAGTACTTC
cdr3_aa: CASTGRGSGQETQYF

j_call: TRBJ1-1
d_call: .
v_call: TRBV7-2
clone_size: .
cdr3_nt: TGTGCCAGCAGCCTAGGGCAGAACACTGAAGCTTTCTTT
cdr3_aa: CASSLGQNTEAFF

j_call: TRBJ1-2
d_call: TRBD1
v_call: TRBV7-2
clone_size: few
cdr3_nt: TGTGCCAGCAGTTTCCCCGGGACAGATTATGGCTACACCTTC
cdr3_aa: CASSFPGTDYGYTF

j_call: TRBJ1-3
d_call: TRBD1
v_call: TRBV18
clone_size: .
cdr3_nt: TGTGCCAGCTCACCCGGACAGGGGATTACTGGAAACACCATATATTTT
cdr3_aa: CASSPGQGITGNTIYF

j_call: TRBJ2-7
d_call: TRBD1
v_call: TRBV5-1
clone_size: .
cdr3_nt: TGCGCCAGCAGCTGGACGACAGGGGGTCCCTACGAGCAGTACTTC
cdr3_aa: CASSWTTGGPYEQYF

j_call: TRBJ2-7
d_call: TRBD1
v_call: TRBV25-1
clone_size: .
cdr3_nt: TGTGCCAGCAGTGATCCGACAGGGTACGATGTTAACGAGCAGTACTTC
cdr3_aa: CASSDPTGYDVNEQYF

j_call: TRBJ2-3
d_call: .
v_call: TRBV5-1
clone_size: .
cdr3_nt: TGCGCCAGCAGTTTCCGAGGGCCTTACACAGATACGCAGTATTTT
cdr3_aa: CASSFRGPYTDTQYF